This T cell receptor beta chain was documented in a study of cytomegalovirus exposure and HLA in healthy donors. Study observations and caveats: TCR beta sequences numbering over 15,000 were associated with HLA alleles at 0.05 false discovery rate in a later analysis. There was a cluster of highly shared sequence variants that was likely a sequencing artifact. Earlier analysis looked at TCR beta V segments, and most were productive about 90% or about 30% of the time.

PCR employed 60 Vbeta and 13 Jbeta primers. TCRdb's table, derived via immunoSEQ multiplex PCR, lists solely in-frame clones and lacks some. The table lists approximately 78,000 clones, approximately 84% of them singletons. The length of the CDR3 is 15 residues. Trimming cost V 4 bases and J 3 bases; bases outside gene matches: 4. Germline V CDR1 and CDR2: SGHDT, YYEEEE. A remark on this clone: The target antigen is unknown.

Samples came from healthy bone marrow donors. This TCR came from a woman between 45 and 65 years old in good health and CMV-seronegative. The specimen sequenced was PBMCs. The genes are TRBV5-6 and TRBJ1-2; 12 nucleotides match TRBD1. The CDR3 reads CASSPGTGGYYGYTF. The CDR3 bases are TGTGCCAGCAGCCCCGGGACAGGGGGCTACTATGGCTACACCTTC.